This T cell receptor beta chain was profiled in a study of lymphopenia after photon versus proton radiotherapy. This clone was recorded once. Profiling relied on immunoSEQ multiplex PCR, and the TCRdb table lists in-frame clones only, not all of them. The sample has 65,000 to 85,000 clones, less than 95% seen once. V shed 8 bases and J 8 bases; nucleotides not matched to a gene: 15. This CDR3 is built from 15 residues. Per the germline V gene, CDR1 is MDHEN and CDR2 is SYDVKM. This rearrangement joins TRBV28 to TRBJ2-1, with 7 bases lining up with TRBD2. The origin of this receptor is a middle-aged woman with cholangiocarcinoma. The sequencing here drew on peripheral blood, taken from a patient treated with photon-based radiotherapy. CDR3 bases: TGTGCCAGCTTGCCTCTTAGGGGAGGGCTTTATGAGCAGTTCTTC. It codes for CASLPLRGGLYEQFF.